Presented here are 11 T cell receptor beta chains from one specimen sequenced in a study of blood T cell repertoires in COVID-19. Produced via immunoSEQ multiplex PCR; TCRdb's table is partial and in-frame only. The repertoire holds about 240,000 clones, with around 83% as singletons. The specimen was peripheral blood. The receptors stem from a man younger than 45 who had recovered from COVID-19.

The chain uses TRBV6-5 and TRBJ2-7; the D gene is possibly TRBD1 (6 bases). The V end lost 6 bases, the J end lost 1 base, and 13 bases lay between the germline ends. CDR3 length: 14 amino acids. Germline V gene data show CDR1 as MNHEY and CDR2 as SVGAGI. The CDR3, as DNA: TGTGCCAGCAGCTCAGGACAGCCGTCCTACGAGCAGTACGTC. Protein sequence: CASSSGQPSYEQYV.

This clone has only one observation. The V call is TRBV6-5, the J call TRBJ2-3, with 10 bases that match TRBD2. CDR3 length: 14 residues. V dropped 8 bases and J dropped 3; count of bases not matched to a gene: 5. CDR1 and CDR2 from the germline V gene are MNHEY and SVGAGI. CDR3 protein: CASVGSGGTDTQYF. For the CDR3, the DNA is TGTGCCAGCGTAGGTAGCGGGGGGACAGATACGCAGTATTTT.

This clone was seen a few times. The chain recombines TRBV7-2 with TRBJ1-3, with 7 nucleotides matching TRBD1. The CDR3 totals 14 residues. CDR1 and CDR2 from the germline V gene are SGHTA and FQGNSA. V lost 5 bases, J lost 3 bases, and 4 bases stayed unmatched. The CDR3 region has the DNA TGTGCCAGCAGCCTCGGACAGGTTGGAAACACCATATATTTT. Amino acid sequence: CASSLGQVGNTIYF.

This clone was detected once. The CDR3 coding sequence is TGTGCCAGCAGCTTAGCGCGGGGCACTGAAGCTTTCTTT. Protein: CASSLARGTEAFF. The chain combines TRBV7-8 with TRBJ1-1, with unresolved D. This CDR3 is built from 13 residues. The germline V gene encodes CDR1 SGHVS and CDR2 FQNEAQ. Trimming removed 0 bases from V and 4 bases from J, with 6 bases in between.

CDR3 bases: TGTGCCAGCAGTTGGGGAGGGGCGGGGCGAGGCACAGATACGCAGTATTTT. Its translation is CASSWGGAGRGTDTQYF. This rearrangement joins TRBV27 to TRBJ2-3, with 7 bases identical to TRBD2. Trimming removed 4 bases from V and 1 base from J; junction bases left unmatched: 11. This CDR3 is 17 amino acids long. Germline V gene sequence: CDR1 MNHEY, CDR2 SMNVEV (reference sequence).

J is TRBJ1-2 and V is TRBV28; D is perhaps TRBD1 (5 bases). The germline gives CDR1 MDHEN, CDR2 SYDVKM. Trimming removed 3 bases at V and 2 bases at J, with 10 bases between. The CDR3 consists of 14 residues. CDR3 nucleotides: TGTGCCAGCAGTTTCGGGGGTGGGAACTATGGCTACACCTTC. Its translation: CASSFGGGNYGYTF.

V gene TRBV25-1 combines with J gene TRBJ1-4, with D unclear. The CDR3 loop spans 17 amino acids. The germline V gene has CDR1 MGHDK and CDR2 SYGVNS. V lost 3 bases to trimming and J lost 7 bases, with 21 bases between them. The CDR3 nucleotides are TGTGCCAGCAGTGACACCGGCGAGGGAGCACTAGGTGAAAAACTGTTTTTT. Amino acid sequence: CASSDTGEGALGEKLFF.

J is TRBJ1-1 and V is TRBV5-1, with 7 bases lining up with TRBD1. The CDR3 has 14 residues. J gave up 2 bases and V 4 bases, and 5 bases lay outside the gene matches. Germline CDR1 reads SGHRS; CDR2 reads YFSETQ. As DNA, the CDR3 is TGCGCCAGCAGCCAGGGACAGAGAAACACTGAAGCTTTCTTT. Encoded protein: CASSQGQRNTEAFF.

This rearrangement joins TRBV6-5 to TRBJ2-1, with unresolved D. CDR3 length equals 11 residues. Trimming stripped 8 bases from V and 4 bases from J, with 6 bases between. The germline CDR1 and CDR2 sequences are MNHEY and SVGAGI. The CDR3 sequence is CASAAYNEQFF. The DNA of the CDR3 is TGTGCCAGCGCGGCGTACAATGAGCAGTTCTTC.

This clone was seen a single time. The chain has TRBV9 and TRBJ2-1; D might be TRBD2 (6 bases). Between the trimmed V and J ends, which lost 3 bases and 5 bases, there was a span of 21 bases. The CDR3 is 17 residues long. Germline CDR1 reads SGDLS; CDR2 reads YYNGEE. Here the CDR3 DNA reads TGTGCCAGCAGCGGGAGCCCCAGGCGGGGTGGAAACAATGAGCAGTTCTTC. Translating gives CASSGSPRRGGNNEQFF.

The chain couples TRBV6-5 to TRBJ1-1; D unclear. V was trimmed by 6 bases and J by 4 bases, leaving 9 bases between them. The CDR3 contains 12 residues. Germline V gene data show CDR1 as MNHEY and CDR2 as SVGAGI. CDR3: CASRLRGTEAFF. The CDR3 bases are TGTGCCAGCAGATTGCGGGGCACTGAAGCTTTCTTT.